This T cell receptor (beta chain) was retrieved from a study of PD-L1 blockade in urothelial cancer. Study summary: Blood analysis occurred 3 weeks (second dose) and 6 weeks after treatment start. Researchers found blood samples held a median of roughly 140,000 T cells. Whole-study findings and limits: Where pretreatment blood TCR clonality fell below the median, better survival was predicted.

This CDR3 is 14 amino acids long. The J segment lost 2 bases and the V segment lost 6 bases, leaving 1 base of the junction unmatched. Per the germline V gene, CDR1 is ENHRY and CDR2 is SYGVKD. Documented time point: peripheral blood 6 weeks after treatment start. Each patient contributed between 1 and 8 total time points of blood mononuclear cells, pretreatment and during treatment. Regarding this clone: Its antigen is unknown.

Data came from immunoSEQ multiplex PCR; TCRdb stores just in-frame clones and leaves some out. The table includes tens of thousands of clones, about 90% detected once. This chain uses TRBV10-3 with TRBJ2-5, with TRBD2 matching over 12 bases. The sample here was PBMCs, taken around atezolizumab (anti-PD-L1) treatment. The receptor was derived from an older woman with urothelial cancer. The CDR3 loop is CAISLAGGQETQYF. The CDR3 DNA reads TGTGCCATCAGCCTAGCGGGGGGGCAAGAGACCCAGTACTTC.